Listed below are T cell receptor beta chains from one sample, sequenced in a study of blood T cells in healthy people across ages. In TCRdb, the 5' RACE reads were re-called with MiXCR into one record per CDR3 protein. The data contain over a million distinct CDR3 sequences, around 43% of them singletons. Sequenced input: blood. Every receptor here comes from a woman aged 60-75 years in good health. Both conserved end residues are part of each CDR3. The D gene is left open where the match is weak. Size is omitted from some rows. Given values are once, few, many or a class for expanded clones.

NA,TRBJ2-7,TRBV29-1,TRBD2,TGCAGCGTTGACTCGGGAGGCGAGCAGTACTTC,CSVDSGGEQYF
once,TRBJ2-5,TRBV7-3,TRBD2,TGTGCCAGCAGCTTAAATGGCCTAGCGGTGCAAGAGACCCAGTACTTC,CASSLNGLAVQETQYF
NA,TRBJ2-3,TRBV6-5,NA,TGTGCCTGCAGTTATGATACTGCAGATACGCAGTATTTT,CACSYDTADTQYF
NA,TRBJ2-2,TRBV12-3/TRBV12-4,NA,TGTGCCAGCAGGATTTCGGGGGTCGCCACCGGGGAGCTGTTTTTT,CASRISGVATGELFF
NA,TRBJ1-1,TRBV20-1,NA,TGCAGTGCTAACTTCATCGTAATCGGCACTGAAGCTTTCTTT,CSANFIVIGTEAFF
NA,TRBJ1-6,TRBV27,NA,TGTGCCAGCAGTTTTAGTCGGGGACTGAATTCACCCCTCCACTTT,CASSFSRGLNSPLHF
NA,TRBJ2-5,TRBV9,TRBD2,TGTGCCAGCACGCGGGGGACCGAGAAAGAGACCCAGTACTTC,CASTRGTEKETQYF
NA,TRBJ2-5,TRBV6-1,TRBD2,TGTGTCAGCAGGAGCCCAGCGGGGAAAGAGACCCAGTACTTC,CVSRSPAGKETQYF
NA,TRBJ2-3,TRBV6-6,TRBD2,TGTGCCAGCACCGCTGAGCAGCGGGGACCCACAGATACGCAGTATTTT,CASTAEQRGPTDTQYF
few,TRBJ2-1,TRBV7-2,NA,TGTGCCAGCAGCTTAGCGGCAGGGCCAAAGCAGTTCTTC,CASSLAAGPKQFF
few,TRBJ1-2,TRBV6-5,TRBD1,TGTGCCAGCAACGGACAGGACGCTGGCTACACCTTC,CASNGQDAGYTF
few,TRBJ2-7,TRBV6-1,NA,TGTGCCAGCAGTGAGGGTCAGGGAGCCTTGTACGAGCAGTACTTC,CASSEGQGALYEQYF
few,TRBJ2-7,TRBV12-3/TRBV12-4,TRBD2,TGTGCCAGCAGACCCTCACTTACATGGGGGAGGGCCCAGGAGCAGTACTTC,CASRPSLTWGRAQEQYF
many,TRBJ2-7,TRBV27,NA,TGTGCCAGCAGCTTTGGTAGCGGCTACGAGCAGTACTTC,CASSFGSGYEQYF
many,TRBJ1-5,TRBV6-1,NA,TGTGCCAGCAGTGGGGACATGCAGCCCCAGCATTTT,CASSGDMQPQHF
NA,TRBJ2-5,TRBV6-5,TRBD1,TGTGCCAGCAGTTACTCGAGTGGGCGGCGAGGGACAGATACAGAGACCCAGTACTTC,CASSYSSGRRGTDTETQYF
NA,TRBJ2-5,TRBV7-9,TRBD2,TGTGCCAGCAGCCCCACCCTGAGGACTAGCGGAGAGACCCAGTACTTC,CASSPTLRTSGETQYF
NA,TRBJ2-2,TRBV27,NA,TGTGCCAGCAGAACCAACAGAATCAACACCGGGGAGCTGTTTTTT,CASRTNRINTGELFF
NA,TRBJ1-5,TRBV20-1,NA,TGCAGTGGTTCACGAGGAATGGTCTCTGAGGGATGGGATCAGCCCCAGCATTTT,CSGSRGMVSEGWDQPQHF
few,TRBJ1-6,TRBV20-1,NA,TGCAGTGCAAGGAGCTCCTATAATTCACCCCTCCACTTT,CSARSSYNSPLHF
NA,TRBJ2-1,TRBV6-5,NA,TGTGCCAGCAGTTCCTTAAACCTAGAAGTTCCCAATGAGCAGTTCTTC,CASSSLNLEVPNEQFF
NA,TRBJ2-1,TRBV2,TRBD2,TGTGCCAGCAGTGAGGGGGGACTAGCGGTCTACAATGAGCAGTTCTTC,CASSEGGLAVYNEQFF
NA,TRBJ1-2,TRBV5-6,NA,TGTGCCAGCAGCCTGGATCGAGGGGCTGGAGCTAACTATGGCTACACCTTC,CASSLDRGAGANYGYTF
NA,TRBJ2-7,TRBV18,NA,TGTGCCAGCTCCACATGGAGGCCCTACGAGCAGTACTTC,CASSTWRPYEQYF
NA,TRBJ2-7,TRBV9,NA,TGTGCCAGCAGCTTCAGGGGGGAATACGAGCAGTACTTC,CASSFRGEYEQYF
few,TRBJ2-5,TRBV5-1,NA,TGCGCCAGCAGTCTACATCGCCCTTACCCCCTACAGTACTTC,CASSLHRPYPLQYF
NA,TRBJ2-5,TRBV11-2,TRBD2,TGTGCCAGCAGCTTAGATCGGACTAGCATGCTCGTAAGGGCAAGGGAGACCCAGTACTTC,CASSLDRTSMLVRARETQYF
NA,TRBJ2-3,TRBV6-5,NA,TGTGCCAGCAAGGACTCCGACACAGATACGCAGTATTTT,CASKDSDTDTQYF
NA,TRBJ2-5,TRBV6-2/TRBV6-3,TRBD1,TGTGCCAGCAGTTACTCCGGGACAGGGGGCCAAGAGACCCAGTACTTC,CASSYSGTGGQETQYF
once,TRBJ2-3,TRBV20-1,TRBD2,TGCAGTGCTAGAGATCTGCGGGAGGTTACAGATACGCAGTATTTT,CSARDLREVTDTQYF
NA,TRBJ2-1,TRBV12-3/TRBV12-4,TRBD2,TGTGCCAGCAATACCTTAGCGGGAGTCGGAGAGACCCAGTTCTTC,CASNTLAGVGETQFF